The text below deals with one TCR beta chain. Its antigen is still unknown. Taking roughly 20-32 mg of unsorted bulk tissue, the authors co-extracted RNA and DNA. More than 85% viable tumor cells made up every tumor sample. This entry is derived from a study of tumor-infiltrating lymphocytes in primary liver carcinoma. Regarding the study as a whole: Appearing in all five tumor regions was true of only about 7.5-25% of top clones. Tumor-adjacent and tumor-blood pairs overlapped less than tumor region pairs did.

Synthesis of TCR beta cDNA was carried out from 500 ng total RNA with a constant-region primer. Libraries for TCR beta were built through three nested multiplex PCR rounds, which together made up a slightly modified ARM-PCR procedure. In the first two PCR rounds, TRBV1-TRBV30 forward primers were paired with a C-beta reverse primer, and each round lasted roughly 10 cycles. TCRdb passed the multiplex PCR reads through MiXCR, listing each CDR3 protein once. This table holds tens of thousands of distinct CDR3 sequences, roughly 70% found once. In germline, CDR1 is MNHEY, CDR2 SVGAGI. The CDR3 loop spans 13 amino acids. V lost 6 bases and J lost 13; bases outside the gene matches: 14.

The V call is TRBV6-5, the J call TRBJ1-2; 7 bases map to TRBD1. The sequencing sample was made of liver tumor tissue from sampling region 5. Subset reported: tumor region T5, tumor centre. The receptor was derived from a man aged 35 to 55 with primary liver carcinoma and hepatitis B virus infection. The CDR3 protein is CASRDDRVHGFTF. The CDR3 bases are TGTGCCAGCAGAGACGACAGGGTGCACGGTTTCACCTTC.